This is a list of T cell receptor beta chains from one sample in a study of preoperative IRX-2 immunotherapy in early breast cancer. This table comes from immunoSEQ multiplex PCR, and its TCRdb copy is limited to in-frame clones, with some not included. The sample has about 98,000 clones; roughly 90% are singletons. Sequencing was performed on tumor tissue, taken after IRX-2 immunotherapy. Receptors originate from a human donor with breast cancer. CDR3s include the opening cysteine and the closing phenylalanine or tryptophan. Each record gives: V gene, D gene, clone size, J gene, CDR3 DNA, CDR3 protein. A D gene is named only where the DNA matches it firmly. Clone sizes are given selectively: once, few, many, or a class where the clone is expanded.

TRBV18	NA	NA	TRBJ2-5	TGTGCCAGCTCACCCAGTTCCCCCGGGGTACAAGAGACCCAGTACTTC	CASSPSSPGVQETQYF
TRBV30	NA	few	TRBJ2-2	TGTGCCTGGAACCCCTCCGTAACCGGGGAGCTGTTTTTT	CAWNPSVTGELFF
TRBV7-8	NA	NA	TRBJ1-4	TGTGCCAGCAGCTTAGTAAGACCGACCCATGAAAAACTGTTTTTT	CASSLVRPTHEKLFF
TRBV12-5	TRBD1	once	TRBJ2-2	TGTGCTAATCCCTCGGGACAGGGTACGAACACCGGGGAGCTGTTTTTT	CANPSGQGTNTGELFF
TRBV19	TRBD1	few	TRBJ1-2	TGTGCCAGTAGTACCCGGACAGGATATGGCTACACCTTC	CASSTRTGYGYTF
TRBV5-1	TRBD2	NA	TRBJ2-3	TGCGCCAGCTGCCCGACTAGCTTAGGTAATACGCAGTATTTT	CASCPTSLGNTQYF
TRBV6-8	TRBD1	NA	TRBJ1-1	TGTGCCAGCAGTTCTCCACGACAGGGGGCGGGCACTGAAGCTTTCTTT	CASSSPRQGAGTEAFF
TRBV28	TRBD2	NA	TRBJ2-7	TGTGCCAGCAGTCCTTACCCGGGACTAGGCTCCTACGAGCAGTACTTC	CASSPYPGLGSYEQYF
TRBV28	NA	NA	TRBJ1-2	TGTGCCAGCAGTTTAAGCGTGAACTATGGCTACACCTTC	CASSLSVNYGYTF
TRBV10-2	TRBD2	NA	TRBJ2-7	TGCGCCAGCAGTGAGGGTCTAGCGGGTTCCTACGAGCAGTACTTC	CASSEGLAGSYEQYF
TRBV30	NA	NA	TRBJ1-3	TGTGCCTGGAGTGTAAGGGGTTCTCATGGAAACACCATATATTTT	CAWSVRGSHGNTIYF
TRBV19	TRBD2	NA	TRBJ2-1	TGTGCCAGTTTGGGGACTAGCGGGAGCAATGAGCAGTTCTTC	CASLGTSGSNEQFF
TRBV19	NA	NA	TRBJ1-1	TGTGCCAGTAGTAGGCAGGGTAGTAGGGCTTTCTTT	CASSRQGSRAFF
TRBV6-8	TRBD1	NA	TRBJ1-5	TGTGCCAGCAGTTATTCTACCGAGAGGACAGGGGGTTATAGCAGCTATCAGCCCCAGCATTTT	CASSYSTERTGGYSSYQPQHF
TRBV5-2	NA	once	TRBJ2-1	TGTGCCAGCAGCTTATCAACGGCCAATGAGCAGTTCTTC	CASSLSTANEQFF
TRBV29-1	NA	NA	TRBJ2-3	TGCAGCGCTACGGGTAGCGAATATTCAGGGACGCAGTATTTT	CSATGSEYSGTQYF
TRBV18	NA	NA	TRBJ1-4	TGTGCCAGCTCGGAGCCGGACGGGCCAACTAATGAAAAACTGTTTTTT	CASSEPDGPTNEKLFF
TRBV7-5	NA	once	TRBJ2-6	TGTGCCAGCAGATACTACAGGGTATCTGGGGCCAACGTCCTGACTTTC	CASRYYRVSGANVLTF
TRBV15	NA	NA	TRBJ1-4	TGTGCCACCAGCAGCCACGAGGGCAGTCGCCGAAAACTGTTTTTT	CATSSHEGSRRKLFF
TRBV22-1	NA	NA	TRBJ2-1	TGTGCCAGCAGAACAGGGTCCCGCGGCAATGAGCAGTTCTTC	CASRTGSRGNEQFF
TRBV12-5	NA	NA	TRBJ1-5	TGTGCTAGTGGTTCGCCCGTGCGCAATCAGCCCCAGCATTTT	CASGSPVRNQPQHF
TRBV6-8	TRBD1	NA	TRBJ1-5	TGTGCCAGCAGTAAAACAAACAGGGGAGGACAGCCCCAGCATTTT	CASSKTNRGGQPQHF
TRBV6-8	TRBD2	once	TRBJ2-7	TGTGCCAGCAAAACCCACGACGGGCCTATCAGACTAGCGGGAGGCGAGCAGTACTTC	CASKTHDGPIRLAGGEQYF
TRBV5-1	NA	NA	TRBJ1-5	TGCGCCAGCAGTCCCGGGCAGGGCTCAAATCAGCCCCAGCATTTT	CASSPGQGSNQPQHF
TRBV5-1	TRBD1	once	TRBJ2-1	TGCGCCAGCAGCTTGGGAAGACAGGGTATATACAATGAGCAGTTCTTC	CASSLGRQGIYNEQFF
TRBV5-1	TRBD1	NA	TRBJ1-2	TGCGCCAGCAGCTTGGGGTCAGGACAGGGAGTATACTATGGCTACACCTTC	CASSLGSGQGVYYGYTF
TRBV23-1	NA	once	TRBJ2-2	TGCGCCAGCAGTCCGGACAGAAACACCGGGGAGCTGTTTTTT	CASSPDRNTGELFF
TRBV29-1	NA	NA	TRBJ2-7	TGCAGCGTTGAGCTTCCAGCGTCGGCCTCCTACGAGCAGTACTTC	CSVELPASASYEQYF
TRBV12-5	NA	NA	TRBJ1-1	TGTGCTAGTGGTTTGGTACGGGCAGCACCTAACACTGAAGCTTTCTTT	CASGLVRAAPNTEAFF
TRBV29-1	TRBD2	NA	TRBJ2-7	TGCAGCGTTGACTCCTCTAGCGGGAGCTTCCACGAGCAGTACTTC	CSVDSSSGSFHEQYF
TRBV11-3	NA	NA	TRBJ2-3	TGTGCCAGCAGCTTAGTTGCGGCGAAAGATACGCAGTATTTT	CASSLVAAKDTQYF
TRBV7-4	NA	NA	TRBJ2-2	TGTGCCAGCAGCTTGGCCAAGCAGGGGCTGAACACCGGGGAGCTGTTTTTT	CASSLAKQGLNTGELFF
TRBV18	TRBD1	once	TRBJ2-3	TGTGCCAGCTCACCAGGGACAGGGGGTAGAACAGATACGCAGTATTTT	CASSPGTGGRTDTQYF
TRBV19	NA	NA	TRBJ1-5	TGTGCCAGTAGACAGGGAGGTACCTTATACAGCAATCAGCCCCAGCATTTT	CASRQGGTLYSNQPQHF
TRBV28	NA	NA	TRBJ1-1	TGTGCCAGCAGTTTACCTGTGCGGTCGGGCACTGAAGCTTTCTTT	CASSLPVRSGTEAFF
TRBV6-8	TRBD2	NA	TRBJ2-7	TGTGCCACCATGAAACTAGCGGGAGACTCCTACGAGCAGTACTTC	CATMKLAGDSYEQYF
TRBV30	NA	NA	TRBJ2-7	TGTGCCTGGACAGCAGGGCTTGGCGAGCAGTACTTC	CAWTAGLGEQYF
TRBV19	NA	few	TRBJ2-2	TGTGCCACTGGGGGGTTCGTTGGGGAGCTGTTTTTT	CATGGFVGELFF
TRBV28	NA	NA	TRBJ2-1	TGTGCCAGCAGGTTAAATGAGGGTGTAGAGCAGTTCTTC	CASRLNEGVEQFF
TRBV4-1	TRBD2	NA	TRBJ2-1	TGCGCCAGCAGCCAAGAAATGACTAGCGGGAGTGTTAATGAGCAGTTCTTC	CASSQEMTSGSVNEQFF
TRBV5-1	NA	NA	TRBJ2-7	TGCGCCAGCAGCTTAGAGGTTTTTCCCTACGAGCAGTACTTC	CASSLEVFPYEQYF
TRBV6-8	TRBD1	NA	TRBJ1-2	TGTGCCACCCGGGACAGGGAGTACGGCTACACCTTC	CATRDREYGYTF
TRBV1	NA	NA	TRBJ1-4	TGCGCCAGCAGCCAAGATAGTGAAAAACTGTTTTTT	CASSQDSEKLFF
TRBV6-4	NA	NA	TRBJ1-1	TGTGCCAGCGACTTTAAAGGAGGCACTGAAGCTTTCTTT	CASDFKGGTEAFF
TRBV18	NA	few	TRBJ1-4	TGTGCCAGCTCACCGTCAGACAAAAAACTGTTTTTT	CASSPSDKKLFF
TRBV6-8	NA	NA	TRBJ2-7	TGTGCCAGCAGGGGTATCTGGGGCGCCTCCTACGAGCAGTACTTC	CASRGIWGASYEQYF
TRBV29-1	NA	NA	TRBJ1-1	TGCAGCGTTGAAGCCCAGGACCTGGAAGCTTTCTTT	CSVEAQDLEAFF